A selection of T cell receptor beta chains follows, all from one sample in a study of early T cells in non-severe SARS-CoV-2 infection. One entry per CDR3 protein results from TCRdb running MiXCR on the 5' RACE reads. The profile covers roughly 28,000 distinct CDR3 sequences, with around 5.8% appearing a single time and about 5% taken by the ten largest. The source material was whole blood. The receptors shown here come from an adult who was a healthcare worker with PCR-confirmed SARS-CoV-2 infection or an uninfected control (not recorded which). Both conserved end residues are part of each CDR3. Fields, in order: CDR3 length, D gene, J gene, clone size, V gene, CDR3 DNA, CDR3 protein. The D gene is left open where the match is weak. Clone size is not always given. Where it is, it says once, few, many or a class for expanded clones.

cdr3_length: 15; d_call: .; j_call: TRBJ2-5; clone_size: many; v_call: TRBV19; cdr3_nt: TGTGCCAGTAGTACGGGGACGACGGCACAAGAGACCCAGTACTTC; cdr3_aa: CASSTGTTAQETQYF
cdr3_length: 11; d_call: .; j_call: TRBJ1-1; clone_size: many; v_call: TRBV12-3/TRBV12-4; cdr3_nt: TGTGCCAGCAGTCGGAACACTGAAGCTTTCTTT; cdr3_aa: CASSRNTEAFF
cdr3_length: 17; d_call: .; j_call: TRBJ1-2; clone_size: many; v_call: TRBV7-8; cdr3_nt: TGTGCCAGCAGCTTAGTTGTCAGGGTGAGCCCTAACTATGGCTACACCTTC; cdr3_aa: CASSLVVRVSPNYGYTF
cdr3_length: 15; d_call: .; j_call: TRBJ1-1; clone_size: many; v_call: TRBV10-3; cdr3_nt: TGTGCCATCAGTGAGTATGAGATCATGAACACTGAAGCTTTCTTT; cdr3_aa: CAISEYEIMNTEAFF
cdr3_length: 15; d_call: TRBD2; j_call: TRBJ2-3; clone_size: many; v_call: TRBV7-3; cdr3_nt: TGTGCCAGCAGCTTCCGGACTAGTAGCACAGATACGCAGTATTTT; cdr3_aa: CASSFRTSSTDTQYF
cdr3_length: 12; d_call: .; j_call: TRBJ2-5; clone_size: many; v_call: TRBV24-1; cdr3_nt: TGTGCCACCGAACAGGGCCAAGAGACCCAGTACTTC; cdr3_aa: CATEQGQETQYF
cdr3_length: 12; d_call: .; j_call: TRBJ2-2; clone_size: few; v_call: TRBV5-1; cdr3_nt: TGCGCCAGCAGCTTAAAGCCCGGGGAGCTGTTTTTT; cdr3_aa: CASSLKPGELFF
cdr3_length: 14; d_call: .; j_call: TRBJ2-7; clone_size: many; v_call: TRBV4-2; cdr3_nt: TGTGCCAGCAGCCAAGAGTTCGGGGCCGTCGAGCAGTACTTC; cdr3_aa: CASSQEFGAVEQYF
cdr3_length: 14; d_call: TRBD2; j_call: TRBJ2-1; clone_size: many; v_call: TRBV19; cdr3_nt: TGTGCCAGTAGTATAAGCGGGAGGATCGATGAGCAGTTCTTC; cdr3_aa: CASSISGRIDEQFF
cdr3_length: 11; d_call: .; j_call: TRBJ1-1; clone_size: many; v_call: TRBV30; cdr3_nt: TGTGCCTGGAGTGTGGTAGGTGAAGCTTTCTTT; cdr3_aa: CAWSVVGEAFF
cdr3_length: 20; d_call: TRBD2; j_call: TRBJ2-7; clone_size: .; v_call: TRBV19; cdr3_nt: TGTGCCAGTAGCCCAGACCTGCTCACTAGCGGGAGAGTCTTTTCCAACGAGCAGTACTTC; cdr3_aa: CASSPDLLTSGRVFSNEQYF
cdr3_length: 15; d_call: TRBD1; j_call: TRBJ1-6; clone_size: many; v_call: TRBV27; cdr3_nt: TGTGCCAGAATCAGACAGGGCTGGGTTAATTCACCCCTCCACTTT; cdr3_aa: CARIRQGWVNSPLHF